This T cell receptor (beta chain) originates from a study of response to subunit inactivated influenza vaccine. General observations from the study: The authors offered the suggestion that each seasonal influenza vaccination recruits few new T cells.

CDR3 length: 13 amino acids. The V gene's germline CDR1 is SGHTA and CDR2 FQGTGA. V shed 2 bases, J shed 9 bases, and the junction held 4 bases outside the gene matches. This clonotype came up a few times. Its matching antigen is unknown. TCRdb analysed the RT-PCR reads with MiXCR anew, one entry per CDR3 protein. The sample lists 800,000 to 1,000,000 distinct CDR3 sequences, around 21% occurring once. The clonotype originates from a man in his forties or fifties who received an inactivated influenza vaccine. This material consisted of PBMCs from blood, taken around 5 days after vaccination. The genes are TRBV7-3 and TRBJ2-1; 7 nucleotides align to TRBD2. CDR3 region: CASSLDGEGEQFF. DNA of the CDR3: TGTGCCAGCAGCTTAGACGGGGAGGGTGAGCAGTTCTTC. The full variable domain, its missing parts supplied by reference TRBV7-3 and TRBJ2-1, is GAGVSQTPSNKVTEKGKYVELRCDPISGHTALYWYRQSLGQGPEFLIYFQGTGAADDSGLPNDRFFAVRPEGSVSTLKIQRTERGDSAVYLCASSLDGEGEQFFGPGTRLTVL.